This is a list of T cell receptor beta chains from one sample in a study of glioma-infiltrating T cells after dendritic cell vaccination. Data came from immunoSEQ multiplex PCR; TCRdb stores just in-frame clones and leaves some out. Here the sample spans about 76,000 clones, more than 75% being singletons. Source: blood, taken after dendritic cell vaccination. These receptors originate from a human donor with glioblastoma. Both conserved end residues are part of each CDR3. D genes are given only for firm matches. Size is stated for part of the rows, as once, few or many counts, or as a class when the clone is expanded.

>TRBJ2-3|TRBV5-6|-|TRBD2
CASSLPSGRGGWADTQYF
TGTGCCAGCAGCTTACCATCCGGGCGGGGGGGCTGGGCAGATACGCAGTATTTT
>TRBJ1-6|TRBV18|-|TRBD1
CASSQGANSPLHF
TGTGCCAGCTCACAGGGGGCGAATTCACCCCTCCACTTT
>TRBJ1-2|TRBV6-5|-|-
CASSQAGRTYGYTF
TGTGCCAGCAGCCAAGCGGGCAGGACTTATGGCTACACCTTC
>TRBJ2-7|TRBV9|-|TRBD1
CASSPRTGATENEQYF
TGTGCCAGCAGCCCCCGGACAGGGGCGACGGAGAACGAGCAGTACTTC
>TRBJ1-5|TRBV7-7|-|-
CASSFAGVGNQPQHF
TGTGCTAGCAGCTTTGCGGGGGTTGGCAATCAGCCCCAGCATTTT
>TRBJ2-7|TRBV18|-|-
CASSPPISYEQYF
TGTGCCAGCTCACCACCTATTTCCTACGAGCAGTACTTC
>TRBJ1-6|TRBV10-3|few|TRBD1
CAIRTDRDGDSPLHF
TGTGCCATCAGGACCGACAGGGATGGGGATTCACCCCTCCACTTT
>TRBJ2-2|TRBV27|-|TRBD1
CASSPGTGLIGITGELFF
TGTGCCAGCAGTCCCGGGACAGGGTTAATCGGAATCACCGGGGAGCTGTTTTTT
>TRBJ1-2|TRBV19|-|TRBD1
CASSIIRGQGYTF
TGTGCCAGTAGTATAATCAGGGGGCAAGGCTACACCTTC
>TRBJ1-2|TRBV27|-|-
CASSFGMGGMYGYTF
TGTGCCAGCAGTTTCGGGATGGGGGGGATGTATGGCTACACCTTC
>TRBJ2-3|TRBV9|-|TRBD1
CASSPGQGTDTQYF
TGTGCCAGCAGCCCGGGACAGGGGACAGATACGCAGTATTTT
>TRBJ2-5|TRBV19|-|-
CASTLRPGGETQYF
TGTGCCAGTACCCTTCGACCCGGCGGGGAGACCCAGTACTTC
>TRBJ2-5|TRBV5-5|-|TRBD1
CASSSPTGAETQYF
TGTGCCAGCAGCTCCCCGACAGGGGCAGAGACCCAGTACTTC
>TRBJ2-2|TRBV7-9|-|-
CASSFSAGELFF
TGTGCCAGCAGCTTCTCGGCCGGGGAGCTGTTTTTT
>TRBJ2-1|TRBV9|once|TRBD2
CASSWTSGYNEQFF
TGTGCCAGCAGCTGGACTAGCGGGTACAATGAGCAGTTCTTC
>TRBJ2-1|TRBV11-3|-|-
CASSLESQDEQFF
TGTGCCAGCAGCTTAGAATCCCAGGATGAGCAGTTCTTC
>TRBJ1-2|TRBV7-3|-|-
CASSPYGDYGYTF
TGTGCCAGCAGCCCCTACGGAGACTATGGCTACACCTTC